Listed below are T cell receptor beta chains from one sample, sequenced in a study of post-analysis software for immune sequencing data. Using its own MiXCR run on the PCR reads, TCRdb lists one record per CDR3 protein. This table has 550,000 to 700,000 distinct CDR3 sequences, roughly two fifths appearing once. The specimen was blood. All receptors derive from a girl aged 10 to 17 with multiple sclerosis. The CDR3 runs from the conserved cysteine through the conserved F or W. A D gene is named only where the DNA matches it firmly. Size is omitted from some rows. Given values are once, few, many or a class for expanded clones.

>TRBJ1-5|TRBV12-3/TRBV12-4|NA|NA
TGTGCCAGCAGTGTCTCCGGGCGGTATAGCAATCAGCCCCAGCATTTT
CASSVSGRYSNQPQHF
>TRBJ2-1|TRBV6-4|TRBD2|NA
TGTGCCAGCCGACCCTCTAGCGGGAGCTACAATGAGCAGTTCTTC
CASRPSSGSYNEQFF
>TRBJ2-3|TRBV2|NA|NA
TGTGCCAGCAGTGACAATTCGGTCACAGATACGCAGTATTTT
CASSDNSVTDTQYF
>TRBJ1-5|TRBV7-8|NA|NA
TGTGCCAGCAGCTTAGCCCGCGGGGGCCCAAATCAGCCCCAGCATTTT
CASSLARGGPNQPQHF
>TRBJ2-3|TRBV5-5|NA|once
TGTGCCAGCATCCTGGACAGTTACACAGATACGCAGTATTTT
CASILDSYTDTQYF
>TRBJ2-7|TRBV7-2|TRBD1|NA
TGTGCCAGCAGCTGGGGACAGGGACAGTGCAACGAGCAGTACTTC
CASSWGQGQCNEQYF
>TRBJ2-1|TRBV24-1|NA|NA
TGTGCCACCAGTGATTCGGCGCCTGCCTACGGCAATGAGCAGTTCTTC
CATSDSAPAYGNEQFF
>TRBJ2-1|TRBV12-3/TRBV12-4|NA|few
TGTGCCAGCAGCCTCGGACAGCGTTCCTACAATGAGCAGTTCTTC
CASSLGQRSYNEQFF
>TRBJ2-1|TRBV29-1|TRBD2|few
TGCAGCGTTGACCGCGGGGGTGAGCAGTTCTTC
CSVDRGGEQFF
>TRBJ2-1|TRBV14|NA|NA
TGTGCCAGCAGCCATGTCAATGAGCAGTTCTTC
CASSHVNEQFF
>TRBJ1-2|TRBV5-1|NA|NA
TGCGCCAGCAGCCCGGAGGGGGTCTATGGCTACACCTTC
CASSPEGVYGYTF
>TRBJ2-7|TRBV6-1|TRBD1|NA
TGTGCCAGCAGTGAACAAGGGGGCCCTCCCTACGAGCAGTACTTC
CASSEQGGPPYEQYF
>TRBJ2-1|TRBV29-1|TRBD2|few
TGCACCTCGGGGACTAGCGCCAACAATGAGCAGTTCTTC
CTSGTSANNEQFF
>TRBJ1-4|TRBV7-3|NA|NA
TGTGCCAGCAGCCCGGCCCCTCATGAAAAACTGTTTTTT
CASSPAPHEKLFF
>TRBJ2-3|TRBV5-4|NA|few
TGTGCCAGCACCCGGGAGCCTAGTTCGGCAGATACGCAGTATTTT
CASTREPSSADTQYF
>TRBJ1-2|TRBV29-1|NA|once
TGCAGCGTCCGGGACACCTTAAACTATGGCTACACCTTC
CSVRDTLNYGYTF
>TRBJ1-2|TRBV12-3/TRBV12-4|NA|NA
TGTGCCAGCGGGTGGGACGGCGCTAACTATGGCTACACCTTC
CASGWDGANYGYTF
>TRBJ1-1|TRBV6-1|NA|NA
TGTGCCAGCACTTTACAGGGCGACACTGAAGCTTTCTTT
CASTLQGDTEAFF
>TRBJ1-2|TRBV7-9|NA|NA
TGTGCCAGCGGCTTTGGAGAGGGTGACTACACCTTC
CASGFGEGDYTF
>TRBJ1-1|TRBV5-1|NA|NA
TGCGCCAGCAGCTTGGGGGCTGAAGCTTTCTTT
CASSLGAEAFF